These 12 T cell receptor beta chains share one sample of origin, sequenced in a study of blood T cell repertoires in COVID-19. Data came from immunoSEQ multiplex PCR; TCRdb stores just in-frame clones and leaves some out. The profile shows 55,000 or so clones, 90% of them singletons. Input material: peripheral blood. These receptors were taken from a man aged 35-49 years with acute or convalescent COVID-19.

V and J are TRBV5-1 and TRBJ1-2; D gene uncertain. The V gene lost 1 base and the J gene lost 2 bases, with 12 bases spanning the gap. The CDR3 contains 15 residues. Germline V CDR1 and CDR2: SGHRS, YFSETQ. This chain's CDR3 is CASSLQDSVNYGYTF. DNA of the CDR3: TGCGCCAGCAGCTTGCAGGATTCGGTGAACTATGGCTACACCTTC.

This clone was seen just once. CDR3 sequence (DNA): TGTGCCAGCAGCGTAGTCAGCTATGGCTACACCTTC. Its protein is CASSVVSYGYTF. The chain couples TRBV9 to TRBJ1-2; D gene ambiguous. Germline V lookup: CDR1 SGDLS, CDR2 YYNGEE. The CDR3 contains 12 residues. V was cut by 0 bases and J by 4 bases, with 4 bases left in between.

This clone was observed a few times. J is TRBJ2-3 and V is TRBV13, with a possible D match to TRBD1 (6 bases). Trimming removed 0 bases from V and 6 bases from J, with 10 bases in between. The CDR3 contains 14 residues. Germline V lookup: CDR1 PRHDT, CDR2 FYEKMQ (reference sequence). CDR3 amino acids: CASSLGGGGDTQYF. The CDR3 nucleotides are TGTGCCAGCAGCTTAGGAGGGGGTGGTGATACGCAGTATTTT.

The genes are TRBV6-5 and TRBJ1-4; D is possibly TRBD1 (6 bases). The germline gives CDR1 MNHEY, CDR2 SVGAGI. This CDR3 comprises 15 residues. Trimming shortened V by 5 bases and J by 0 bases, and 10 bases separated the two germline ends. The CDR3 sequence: CASSNNRATNEKLFF. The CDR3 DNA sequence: TGTGCCAGCAGTAACAACAGGGCAACTAATGAAAAACTGTTTTTT.

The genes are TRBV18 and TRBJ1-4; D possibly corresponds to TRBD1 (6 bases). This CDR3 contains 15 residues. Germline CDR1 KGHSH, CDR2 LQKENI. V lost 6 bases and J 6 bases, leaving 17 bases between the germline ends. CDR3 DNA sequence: TGTGCCAGCTCCCTCAGCGGGGCAGGGGATGAAAAACTGTTTTTT. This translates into CASSLSGAGDEKLFF.

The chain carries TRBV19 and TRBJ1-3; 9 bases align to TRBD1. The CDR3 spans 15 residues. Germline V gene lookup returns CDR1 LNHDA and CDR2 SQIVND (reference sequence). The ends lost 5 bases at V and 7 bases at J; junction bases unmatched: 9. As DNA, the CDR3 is TGTGCCAGTAGTCCCGCCGGGACAGGGCATAACACCATATATTTT. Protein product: CASSPAGTGHNTIYF.

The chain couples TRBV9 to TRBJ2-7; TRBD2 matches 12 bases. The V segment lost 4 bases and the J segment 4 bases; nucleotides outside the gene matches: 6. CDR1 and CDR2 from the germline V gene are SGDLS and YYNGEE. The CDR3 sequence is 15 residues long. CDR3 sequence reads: CASSLTSGSVYEQYF. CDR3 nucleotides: TGTGCCAGCAGCCTGACTAGCGGGAGTGTTTACGAGCAGTACTTC.

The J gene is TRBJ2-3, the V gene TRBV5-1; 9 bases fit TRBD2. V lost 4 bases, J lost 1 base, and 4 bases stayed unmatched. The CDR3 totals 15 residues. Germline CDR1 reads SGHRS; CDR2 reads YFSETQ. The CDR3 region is CASSPGTSRTDTQYF. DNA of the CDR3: TGCGCCAGCAGCCCCGGGACTAGCCGCACAGATACGCAGTATTTT.

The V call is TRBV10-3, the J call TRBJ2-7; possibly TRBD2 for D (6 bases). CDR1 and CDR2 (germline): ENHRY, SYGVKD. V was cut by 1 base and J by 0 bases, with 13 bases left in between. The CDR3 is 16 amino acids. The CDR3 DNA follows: TGTGCCATCAGTGAGTTTCCATGGAGGGACTCCTACGAGCAGTACTTC. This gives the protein CAISEFPWRDSYEQYF.

The CDR3 protein is CASSYEGANSPLHF. CDR3 DNA sequence: TGTGCCAGCAGTTACGAGGGTGCTAATTCACCCCTCCACTTT. The chain uses TRBV6-6 and TRBJ1-6; no clear D. V was cut by 2 bases and J by 6 bases, with 8 bases left in between. Germline V gene sequence: CDR1 MNHNY, CDR2 SVGAGI (reference sequence). This CDR3 is 14 amino acids long.

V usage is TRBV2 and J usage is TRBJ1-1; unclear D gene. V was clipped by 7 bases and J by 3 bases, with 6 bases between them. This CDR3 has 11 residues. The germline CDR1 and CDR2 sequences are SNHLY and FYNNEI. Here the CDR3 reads CASTQYTEAFF. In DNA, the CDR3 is TGTGCCAGCACCCAGTACACTGAAGCTTTCTTT. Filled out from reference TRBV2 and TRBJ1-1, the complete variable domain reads EPEVTQTPSHQVTQMGQEVILRCVPISNHLYFYWYRQILGQKVEFLVSFYNNEISEKSEIFDDQFSVERPDGSNFTLKIRSTKLEDSAMYFCASTQYTEAFFGQGTRLTVV.

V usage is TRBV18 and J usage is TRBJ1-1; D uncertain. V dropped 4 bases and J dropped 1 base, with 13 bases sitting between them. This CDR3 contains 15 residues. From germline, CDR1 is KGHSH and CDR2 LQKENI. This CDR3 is CASSLDYGENTEAFF. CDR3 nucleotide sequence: TGTGCCAGCTCACTGGACTACGGGGAGAACACTGAAGCTTTCTTT.